The T cell receptor (beta chain) described here comes from a study of blood T cell repertoires in COVID-19. Study at large: Sites in the United States, Italy and Spain provided acute and convalescent COVID-19 samples.

Germline values: CDR1 SSHAT, CDR2 FNYEAQ (reference sequence). This CDR3 is 15 amino acids long. As to this clone: The junction departs from germline at one end; a sequencing error may be responsible.

TCRdb's copy holds only in-frame clones and misses some; the assay was immunoSEQ multiplex PCR. This table holds fewer than 100,000 clones, roughly 91% found once. The chain uses TRBV7-7 and TRBJ2-5; possibly TRBD2 for D (6 bases). The TCR sequence derives from a woman between 45 and 60 years old in a cohort sampled during active COVID-19. The source material was peripheral blood. The CDR3: CASSPSWGDQETQYF. The CDR3 nucleotides read TGTGCTAGCAGCCCGTCGTGGGGGGACCAAGAGACCCAGTACTTC.